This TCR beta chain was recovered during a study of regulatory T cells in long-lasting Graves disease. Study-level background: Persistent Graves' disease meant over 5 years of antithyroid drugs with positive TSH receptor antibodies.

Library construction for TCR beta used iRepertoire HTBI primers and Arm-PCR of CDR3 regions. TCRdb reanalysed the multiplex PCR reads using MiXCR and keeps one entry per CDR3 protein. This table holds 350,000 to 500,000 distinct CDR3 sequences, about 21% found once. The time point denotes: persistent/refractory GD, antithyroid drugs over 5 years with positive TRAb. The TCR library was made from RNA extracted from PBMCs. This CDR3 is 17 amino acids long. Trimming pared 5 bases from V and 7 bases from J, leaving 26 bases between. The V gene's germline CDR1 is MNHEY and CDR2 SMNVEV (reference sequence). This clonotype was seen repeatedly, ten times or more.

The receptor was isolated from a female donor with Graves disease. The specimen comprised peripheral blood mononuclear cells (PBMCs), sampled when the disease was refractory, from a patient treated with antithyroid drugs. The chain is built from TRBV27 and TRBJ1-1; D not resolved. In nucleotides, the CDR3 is TGTGCCAGCAGTCCAAGTTGGGCCGACCCCTCGGACGGTGAAGCTTTCTTT. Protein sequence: CASSPSWADPSDGEAFF.